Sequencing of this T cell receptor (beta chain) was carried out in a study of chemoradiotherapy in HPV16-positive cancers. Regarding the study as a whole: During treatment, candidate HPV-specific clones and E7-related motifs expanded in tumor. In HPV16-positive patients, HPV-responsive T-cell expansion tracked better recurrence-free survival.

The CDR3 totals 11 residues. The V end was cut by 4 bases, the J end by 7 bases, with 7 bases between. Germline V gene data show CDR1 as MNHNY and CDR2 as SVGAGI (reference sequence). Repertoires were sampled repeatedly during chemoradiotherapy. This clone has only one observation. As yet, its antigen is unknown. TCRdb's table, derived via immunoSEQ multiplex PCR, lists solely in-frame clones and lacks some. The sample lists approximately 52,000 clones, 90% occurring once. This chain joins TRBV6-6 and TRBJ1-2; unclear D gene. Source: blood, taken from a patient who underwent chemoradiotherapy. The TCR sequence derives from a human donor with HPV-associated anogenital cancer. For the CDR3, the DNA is TGTGCCAGCAGTTGGGAGGGTGGCTACACCTTC. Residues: CASSWEGGYTF.